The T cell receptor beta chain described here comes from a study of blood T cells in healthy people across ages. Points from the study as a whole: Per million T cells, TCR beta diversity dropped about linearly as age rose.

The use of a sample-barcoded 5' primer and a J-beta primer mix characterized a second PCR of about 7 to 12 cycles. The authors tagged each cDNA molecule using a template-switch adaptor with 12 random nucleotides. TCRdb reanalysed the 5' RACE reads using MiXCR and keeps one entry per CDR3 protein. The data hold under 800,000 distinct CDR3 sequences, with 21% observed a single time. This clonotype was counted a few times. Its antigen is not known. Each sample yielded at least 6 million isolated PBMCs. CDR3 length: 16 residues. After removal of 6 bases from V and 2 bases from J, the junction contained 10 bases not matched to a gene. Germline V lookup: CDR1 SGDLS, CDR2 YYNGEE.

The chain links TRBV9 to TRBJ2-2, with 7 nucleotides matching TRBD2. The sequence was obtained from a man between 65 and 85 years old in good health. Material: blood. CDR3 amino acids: CASTESLARNTGELFF. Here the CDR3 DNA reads TGTGCCAGCACCGAGTCACTAGCGCGAAACACCGGGGAGCTGTTTTTT.